Each of the 2 T cell receptor beta chains below was sequenced from the same sample in a study of shared clonotypes between healthy human individuals. The table came from immunoSEQ multiplex PCR; TCRdb's copy has only in-frame clones and leaves some out. The sample yields about 680,000 clones, about 80% seen once. Sample: memory CD4+ T cells sorted from blood. Described subset: CD45RA-negative fraction. Receptor source: a woman in her 30s in good health.

The chain recombines TRBV10-3 with TRBJ1-1, with D possibly being TRBD1 (5 bases). The CDR3 is 12 amino acids. Germline loops: CDR1 ENHRY, CDR2 SYGVKD. V was clipped by 8 bases and J by 6 bases, with 13 bases between them. CDR3 amino acids: CAISLGGSEAFF. CDR3 sequence (DNA): TGTGCCATCTCCCTGGGGGGGTCTGAAGCTTTCTTT.

This clone has just a few counts. This rearrangement joins TRBV6-6 to TRBJ2-3; possibly TRBD1 for D (5 bases). The germline gives CDR1 MNHNY, CDR2 SVGAGI (reference sequence). This CDR3 has 15 amino acids. V shed 3 bases and J shed 1 base, with 11 bases lying between them. CDR3 DNA sequence: TGTGCCAGCAGTTATGGTGGGGCGGGCACAGATACGCAGTATTTT. It codes for CASSYGGAGTDTQYF.